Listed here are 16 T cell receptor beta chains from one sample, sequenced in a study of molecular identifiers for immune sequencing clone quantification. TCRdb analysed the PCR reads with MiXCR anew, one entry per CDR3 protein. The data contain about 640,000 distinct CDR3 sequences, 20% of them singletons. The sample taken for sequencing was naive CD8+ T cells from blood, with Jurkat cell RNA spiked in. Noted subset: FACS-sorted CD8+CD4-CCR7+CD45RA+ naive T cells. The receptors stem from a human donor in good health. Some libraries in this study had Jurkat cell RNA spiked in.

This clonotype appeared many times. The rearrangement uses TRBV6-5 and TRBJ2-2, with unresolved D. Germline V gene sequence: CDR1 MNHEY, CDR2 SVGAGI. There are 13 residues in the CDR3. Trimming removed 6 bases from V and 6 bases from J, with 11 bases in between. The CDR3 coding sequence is TGTGCCAGCAGCCCCGTCGGGTCCGGGGAGCTGTTTTTT. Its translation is CASSPVGSGELFF.

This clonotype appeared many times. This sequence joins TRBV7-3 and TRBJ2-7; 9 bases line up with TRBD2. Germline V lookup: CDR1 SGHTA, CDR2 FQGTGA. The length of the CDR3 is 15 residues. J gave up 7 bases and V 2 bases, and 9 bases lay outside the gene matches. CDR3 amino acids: CASSLSASGIMEQYF. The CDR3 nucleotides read TGTGCCAGCAGCTTATCAGCTAGCGGGATTATGGAGCAGTACTTC. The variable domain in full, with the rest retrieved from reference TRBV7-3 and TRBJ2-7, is GAGVSQTPSNKVTEKGKYVELRCDPISGHTALYWYRQSLGQGPEFLIYFQGTGAADDSGLPNDRFFAVRPEGSVSTLKIQRTERGDSAVYLCASSLSASGIMEQYFGPGTRLTVT.

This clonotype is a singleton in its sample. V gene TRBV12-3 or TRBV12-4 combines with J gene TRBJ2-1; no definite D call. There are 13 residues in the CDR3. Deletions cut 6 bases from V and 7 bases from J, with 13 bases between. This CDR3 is CASSFHVRNEQFF. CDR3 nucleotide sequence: TGTGCCAGCAGCTTCCACGTTCGGAATGAGCAGTTCTTC.

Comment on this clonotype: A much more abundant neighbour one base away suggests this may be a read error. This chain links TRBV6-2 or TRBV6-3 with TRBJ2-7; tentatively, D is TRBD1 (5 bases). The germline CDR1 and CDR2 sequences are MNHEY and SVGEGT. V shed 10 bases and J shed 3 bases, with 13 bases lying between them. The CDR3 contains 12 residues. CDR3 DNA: TGTGCCACGGAAGGGGTGGGCTACGAGCAGTACTTC. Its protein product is CATEGVGYEQYF.

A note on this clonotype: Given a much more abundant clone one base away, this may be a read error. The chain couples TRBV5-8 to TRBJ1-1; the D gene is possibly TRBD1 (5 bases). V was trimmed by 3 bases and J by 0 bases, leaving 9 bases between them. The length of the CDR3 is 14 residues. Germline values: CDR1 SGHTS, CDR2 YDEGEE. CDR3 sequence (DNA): TGTGCCAGCAGCTGGGACCGCGTGAACACTGAAGCTTTCTTT. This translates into CASSWDRVNTEAFF.

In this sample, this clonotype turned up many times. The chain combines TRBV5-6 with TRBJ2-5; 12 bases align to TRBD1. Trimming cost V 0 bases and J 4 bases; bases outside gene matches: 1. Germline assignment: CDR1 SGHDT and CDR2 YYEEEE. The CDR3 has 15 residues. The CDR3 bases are TGTGCCAGCAGCTTGGGGGACAGGGGGCCAGAGACCCAGTACTTC. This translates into CASSLGDRGPETQYF.

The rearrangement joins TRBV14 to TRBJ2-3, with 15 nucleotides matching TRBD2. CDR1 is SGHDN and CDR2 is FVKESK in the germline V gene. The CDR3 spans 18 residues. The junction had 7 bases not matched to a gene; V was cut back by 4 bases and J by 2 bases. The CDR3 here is CASSLGLAGGSYTDTQYF. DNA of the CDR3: TGTGCCAGCAGCCTCGGACTAGCGGGAGGGAGTTACACAGATACGCAGTATTTT.

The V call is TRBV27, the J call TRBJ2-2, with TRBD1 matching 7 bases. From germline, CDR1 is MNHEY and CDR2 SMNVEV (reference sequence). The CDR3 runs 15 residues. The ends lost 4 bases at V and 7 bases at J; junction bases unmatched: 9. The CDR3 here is CASSYSTGWGGELFF. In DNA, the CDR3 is TGTGCCAGCAGTTACTCGACAGGGTGGGGCGGGGAGCTGTTTTTT.

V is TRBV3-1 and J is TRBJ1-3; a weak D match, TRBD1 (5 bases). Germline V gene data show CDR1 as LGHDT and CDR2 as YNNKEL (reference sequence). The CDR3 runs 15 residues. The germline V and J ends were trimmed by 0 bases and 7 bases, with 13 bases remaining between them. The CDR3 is CASSQEPGRGNTIYF. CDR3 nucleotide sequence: TGTGCCAGCAGCCAAGAGCCAGGGCGGGGCAACACCATATATTTT.

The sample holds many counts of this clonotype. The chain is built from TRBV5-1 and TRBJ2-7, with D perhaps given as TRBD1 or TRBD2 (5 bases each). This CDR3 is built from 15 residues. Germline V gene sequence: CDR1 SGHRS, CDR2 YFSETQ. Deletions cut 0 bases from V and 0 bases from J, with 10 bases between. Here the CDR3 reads CASSLAGTPSYEQYF. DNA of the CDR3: TGCGCCAGCAGCTTGGCCGGGACGCCCTCCTACGAGCAGTACTTC.

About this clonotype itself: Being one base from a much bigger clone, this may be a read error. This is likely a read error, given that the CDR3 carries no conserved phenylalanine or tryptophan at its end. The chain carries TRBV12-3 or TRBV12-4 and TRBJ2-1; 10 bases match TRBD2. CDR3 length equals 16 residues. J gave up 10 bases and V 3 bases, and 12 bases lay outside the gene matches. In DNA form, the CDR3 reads TGTGCCAGCAGTTTCCCTCAGAGCGGGGGGGCTGGAGAGCAGTTCTCC. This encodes CASSFPQSGGAGEQFS.

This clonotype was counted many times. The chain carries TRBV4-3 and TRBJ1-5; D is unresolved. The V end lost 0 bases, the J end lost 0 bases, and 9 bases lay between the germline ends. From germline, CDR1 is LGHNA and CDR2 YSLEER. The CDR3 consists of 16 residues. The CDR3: CASSQELYVSNQPQHF. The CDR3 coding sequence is TGCGCCAGCAGCCAAGAATTATATGTTAGCAATCAGCCCCAGCATTTT.

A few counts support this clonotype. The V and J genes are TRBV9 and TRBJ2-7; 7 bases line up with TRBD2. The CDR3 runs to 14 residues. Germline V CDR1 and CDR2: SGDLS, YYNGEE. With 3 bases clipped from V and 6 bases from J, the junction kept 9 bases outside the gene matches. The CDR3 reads CASSGGGVDSEQYF. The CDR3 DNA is TGTGCCAGCAGCGGGGGGGGAGTAGACTCCGAGCAGTACTTC.

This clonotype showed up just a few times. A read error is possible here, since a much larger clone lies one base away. As DNA, the CDR3 is TGTGCCAGCGGCCAACCCCCTACAGATACGCAGTATTTT. This translates into CASGQPPTDTQYF. The chain recombines TRBV7-2 with TRBJ2-3; no reliable D call. V lost 8 bases, J lost 3 bases, and 12 bases lay in between. CDR1 is SGHTA, CDR2 FQGNSA, per germline. The CDR3 runs to 13 residues.

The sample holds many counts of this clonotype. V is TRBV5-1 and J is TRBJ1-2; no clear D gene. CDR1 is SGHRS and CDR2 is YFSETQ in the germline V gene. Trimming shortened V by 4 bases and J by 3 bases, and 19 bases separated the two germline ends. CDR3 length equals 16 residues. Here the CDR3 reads CASSPRQLAQDYGYTF. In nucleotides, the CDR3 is TGCGCCAGCAGCCCCCGTCAGTTAGCACAAGACTATGGCTACACCTTC.

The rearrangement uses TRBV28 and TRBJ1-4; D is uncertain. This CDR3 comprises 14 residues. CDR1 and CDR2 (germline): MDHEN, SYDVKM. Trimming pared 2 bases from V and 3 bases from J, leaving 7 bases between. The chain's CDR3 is CASSLRLSNEKLFF. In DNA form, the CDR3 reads TGTGCCAGCAGTTTACGGTTGTCTAATGAAAAACTGTTTTTT.